The clone carrying this T cell receptor (beta chain) turned up a few times. Generated by immunoSEQ multiplex PCR, the TCRdb table keeps only in-frame clones and is missing some. The sample lists some 630,000 clones, 55% to 75% occurring once. This record belongs to a study of shared clonotypes between healthy human individuals. The CDR3 runs to 13 residues. Germline loops: CDR1 LNHDA, CDR2 SQIVND (reference sequence). V lost 6 bases, J lost 1 base, and 3 bases stayed unmatched. The genes are TRBV19 and TRBJ2-7, with 7 positions matching TRBD2. This TCR came from a woman in her twenties or thirties in good health. Sequenced material: memory CD4+ T cells sorted from blood. The subset: CD45RA-negative fraction. The DNA of the CDR3 is TGTGCCAGTAGGGGACTACAATCCTACGAGCAGTACTTC. Translation gives CASRGLQSYEQYF.